This is a list of T cell receptor beta chains from one sample in a study of blood T cell repertoires in COVID-19. Data came from immunoSEQ multiplex PCR; TCRdb stores just in-frame clones and leaves some out. The table has 310,000 or so clones, approximately 91% seen once. Sample: peripheral blood. These receptors all stem from a woman aged 25 to 39 with COVID-19, enrolled during active disease. CDR3s include the opening cysteine and the closing phenylalanine or tryptophan. A D gene is named only where the DNA matches it firmly. Part of the rows lack a size; the others show once, few, many or a class for expanded clones.

D	size	V	J	CDR3	DNA
-	-	TRBV28	TRBJ1-2	CASSLWTATADYGYTF	TGTGCCAGCAGTTTATGGACAGCGACAGCCGACTATGGCTACACCTTC
TRBD1	-	TRBV7-2	TRBJ1-2	CASSSQAGQGRYGYTF	TGTGCCAGCAGCTCCCAAGCAGGACAGGGCCGCTATGGCTACACCTTC
TRBD2	-	TRBV10-3	TRBJ2-1	CAIDRAGRGGDEQFF	TGTGCCATCGATCGGGCGGGCCGGGGGGGGGATGAGCAGTTCTTC
TRBD2	-	TRBV11-3	TRBJ2-7	CASSSTSGYEQYF	TGTGCCAGCAGCTCTACTAGCGGCTACGAGCAGTACTTC
TRBD1	-	TRBV2	TRBJ2-3	CASSRDSDTDTQYF	TGTGCCAGCAGCCGGGACAGCGACACAGATACGCAGTATTTT
-	few	TRBV5-1	TRBJ1-2	CASRPRPESNYGYTF	TGCGCCAGCAGGCCTCGCCCGGAGTCTAACTATGGCTACACCTTC
TRBD1	-	TRBV25-1	TRBJ2-5	CASSELETGGEETQYF	TGTGCCAGCAGTGAATTGGAGACAGGGGGAGAAGAGACCCAGTACTTC
-	-	TRBV11-2	TRBJ2-1	CASSPDPGVYNEQFF	TGTGCCAGCAGCCCGGACCCCGGGGTCTACAATGAGCAGTTCTTC
-	-	TRBV24-1	TRBJ1-5	CATSDIGDNQPQHF	TGTGCCACCAGTGATATAGGGGACAATCAGCCCCAGCATTTT
TRBD1	-	TRBV24-1	TRBJ1-4	CATSGDRGEKLFF	TGTGCCACCAGTGGAGACAGGGGTGAAAAACTGTTTTTT
TRBD1	-	TRBV5-1	TRBJ1-5	CASSQGQGGQPQHF	TGCGCCAGCAGCCAGGGACAGGGAGGGCAGCCCCAGCATTTT
TRBD1	-	TRBV19	TRBJ1-5	CASTTDRDQPQHF	TGTGCCAGTACCACAGACAGGGATCAGCCCCAGCATTTT
TRBD2	-	TRBV9	TRBJ2-2	CASSVESLGLAGGLNTGELFF	TGTGCCAGCAGCGTAGAATCGTTGGGGCTAGCGGGAGGACTGAACACCGGGGAGCTGTTTTTT
TRBD1	-	TRBV27	TRBJ2-7	CASSLKQGATYEQYF	TGTGCCAGCAGTCTTAAACAGGGGGCAACCTACGAGCAGTACTTC
TRBD2	few	TRBV19	TRBJ2-3	CASTVLAGGPFDTQYF	TGTGCCAGTACCGTACTAGCGGGAGGGCCGTTCGATACGCAGTATTTT
TRBD2	few	TRBV14	TRBJ2-7	CASSQDPPSGLAYEQYF	TGTGCCAGCAGCCAGGACCCTCCTAGCGGGCTCGCCTACGAGCAGTACTTC
TRBD1	-	TRBV7-8	TRBJ1-2	CASSLGGQFYGYTF	TGTGCCAGCAGCTTAGGGGGACAGTTCTATGGCTACACCTTC
TRBD1	once	TRBV3-1/TRBV3-2	TRBJ1-1	CASSQGQGRTEAFF	TGTGCCAGCAGTCAGGGACAGGGACGGACTGAAGCTTTCTTT
TRBD1	-	TRBV28	TRBJ1-4	CASSQRTGGAGLFF	TGTGCCAGCAGCCAACGGACAGGGGGCGCGGGACTGTTTTTT
-	-	TRBV30	TRBJ1-2	CAWSVRGINYGYTF	TGTGCCTGGAGTGTCAGGGGTATTAACTATGGCTACACCTTC
TRBD1	-	TRBV3-1/TRBV3-2	TRBJ2-6	CASSQDWQGASGANVLTF	TGTGCCAGCAGCCAAGATTGGCAGGGGGCCTCTGGGGCCAACGTCCTGACTTTC
TRBD1	-	TRBV6-4	TRBJ1-2	CASSRQGTALGGYTF	TGTGCCAGCAGCCGACAAGGGACAGCCCTTGGGGGCTACACCTTC
TRBD2	-	TRBV7-7	TRBJ2-2	CASSPGTSYGTGELFF	TGTGCCAGCAGCCCCGGGACTAGCTATGGCACCGGGGAGCTGTTTTTT
TRBD1	-	TRBV7-9	TRBJ1-4	CASSSLTGGLGMGLFF	TGTGCCAGCAGCTCGTTAACAGGGGGCCTCGGGATGGGCCTGTTTTTT
-	-	TRBV10-3	TRBJ1-2	CAISEGVGGQNYGYTF	TGTGCCATCAGTGAGGGGGTAGGGGGTCAAAACTATGGCTACACCTTC
-	-	TRBV19	TRBJ2-7	CASSSTGTSYEQYF	TGTGCCAGTAGTTCGACAGGGACTTCCTACGAGCAGTACTTC
TRBD1	-	TRBV2	TRBJ1-2	CASRPEQGSNYGYTF	TGTGCCAGCAGGCCCGAACAGGGGAGCAACTATGGCTACACCTTC
-	-	TRBV16	TRBJ1-1	CASSHREALNTEAFF	TGTGCCAGCAGCCATCGGGAGGCGTTGAACACTGAAGCTTTCTTT
-	once	TRBV11-2	TRBJ2-1	CASSLGGDEQFF	TGTGCCAGCAGCTTAGGGGGAGATGAGCAGTTCTTC
-	-	TRBV19	TRBJ2-2	CASTMEGTGWGELFF	TGTGCCAGTACCATGGAGGGGACCGGGTGGGGGGAGCTGTTTTTT
TRBD2	-	TRBV7-2	TRBJ2-5	CASSLGLAGGVGETQYF	TGTGCCAGCAGCCTGGGACTAGCGGGAGGAGTGGGGGAGACCCAGTACTTC
TRBD1	-	TRBV29-1	TRBJ1-2	CSVPGQGEIGYTF	TGCAGCGTTCCGGGACAGGGTGAAATAGGCTACACCTTC
-	-	TRBV27	TRBJ2-1	CASSPRTPRPSNEQFF	TGTGCCAGCAGTCCCAGGACTCCTCGGCCTTCCAATGAGCAGTTCTTC
-	-	TRBV5-1	TRBJ2-7	CASSLVGQNSYEQYF	TGCGCCAGCAGCTTGGTGGGCCAGAATTCCTACGAGCAGTACTTC
TRBD2	once	TRBV4-1	TRBJ2-7	CASSQDLAGLDEQYF	TGCGCCAGCAGCCAAGATCTAGCGGGACTCGACGAGCAGTACTTC
-	-	TRBV19	TRBJ1-1	CASSTQINTEAFF	TGTGCCAGTAGTACCCAAATCAACACTGAAGCTTTCTTT
-	-	TRBV6-4	TRBJ2-2	CASSEERYTGELFF	TGTGCCAGCAGCGAAGAACGGTACACCGGGGAGCTGTTTTTT
-	-	TRBV11-2	TRBJ2-7	CASSPLASEQYF	TGTGCCAGCAGCCCACTAGCTTCGGAGCAGTACTTC
-	-	TRBV19	TRBJ2-7	CASSSSTEGTYEQYF	TGTGCCAGTAGTTCGTCGACGGAGGGGACCTACGAGCAGTACTTC